Below, 5 T cell receptor beta chains from the same sample are listed, as sequenced in a study of T cell responses to AZD1222 COVID-19 vaccine (dated by TCRdb to the early 2020s). Taken with the paper, the label for time point translates to: baseline before first vaccination. The library was produced with the immunoSEQ multiplex PCR assay. In its TCRdb copy, this immuneACCESS table keeps in-frame sequences only and misses some clones. Where compared with another copy, unresolved V genes explain less than half of these, and the others have no known cause. The sample data list some 100,000 clones, and roughly 90% of these were observed just once. More than 15% of the sample is in the top ten clones. The sequenced sample was peripheral blood, obtained on day 0 of AZD1222 vaccination. All receptors derive from an adult in good health.

V gene TRBV19 combines with J gene TRBJ1-1; a weak D match, TRBD1 (6 bases). V dropped 9 bases and J dropped 0 bases, with 14 bases sitting between them. This CDR3 has 14 residues. The germline V gene has CDR1 LNHDA and CDR2 SQIVND (reference sequence). CDR3: CASTLTGLNTEAFF. CDR3 DNA sequence: TGTGCCAGCACCTTGACAGGTTTGAACACTGAAGCTTTCTTT.

V is TRBV28 and J is TRBJ1-5; D gene unclear. This CDR3 is 15 amino acids long. CDR1 MDHEN and CDR2 SYDVKM come from the germline V gene. V was pared by 5 bases and J by 3 bases, with 14 bases between. Here the CDR3 DNA reads TGTGCCAGCAGTCCCGGAAATGGAAACAATCAGCCCCAGCATTTT. As protein: CASSPGNGNNQPQHF.

This chain uses TRBV6-1 with TRBJ2-7; D perhaps matches TRBD2 (5 bases). Trimming took off 3 bases at V and 1 base at J, with 13 bases between the two ends. Germline V gene sequence: CDR1 MNHNS, CDR2 SASEGT. The length of the CDR3 is 15 residues. This CDR3 reads CASSDQGRRSYEQYV. Here the CDR3 DNA reads TGTGCCAGCAGTGATCAAGGGAGAAGATCCTACGAGCAGTACGTC.

This chain joins TRBV7-9 and TRBJ2-7, with D possibly being TRBD1 (7 bases). Trimming took 3 bases from V and 0 from J, leaving 24 bases between them. Germline CDR1 reads SEHNR; CDR2 reads FQNEAQ (reference sequence). The CDR3 length is 19 residues. CDR3 in amino acids: CASSLGDLRRDRSSYEQYF. The CDR3, as DNA: TGTGCCAGCAGCTTGGGGGACTTACGCCGGGACAGAAGCTCCTACGAGCAGTACTTC.

V gene TRBV28 combines with J gene TRBJ2-2; tentative D call: TRBD1 (6 bases). The CDR3 spans 12 residues. V lost 6 bases and J 6 bases, leaving 8 bases between the germline ends. Germline CDR1 reads MDHEN; CDR2 reads SYDVKM. Written as DNA, the CDR3 is TGTGCCAGCAGAACAGGGTCCGGGGAGCTGTTTTTT. Protein product: CASRTGSGELFF.